A single sample is the source of the 10 T cell receptor beta chains below, sequenced in a study of CD8 T cells in ankylosing spondylitis. MiXCR, applied by TCRdb to the 5' RACE reads, yields one record per CDR3 protein. Here the sample spans about 180,000 distinct CDR3 sequences, 9.5% to 10% being singletons. Sequences were obtained from blood, either unsorted or a sorted T cell fraction (not recorded which). The origin of the receptors is a female donor with ankylosing spondylitis or in good health (not recorded which).

This clonotype was seen ten or more times. This chain uses TRBV6-2 or TRBV6-3 with TRBJ2-1; a weak D match, TRBD1 (6 bases). The length of the CDR3 is 13 residues. The germline gives CDR1 MNHEY, CDR2 SVGEGT. V was clipped by 4 bases and J by 10 bases, with 14 bases between them. CDR3 in amino acids: CASSSRTTGEQFF. Written as DNA, the CDR3 is TGTGCCAGCAGTTCCAGAACTACAGGGGAGCAGTTCTTC.

This clonotype has a handful of counts. This sequence joins TRBV6-2 or TRBV6-3 and TRBJ2-1; TRBD2 aligns across 7 bases. Germline V gives CDR1 MNHEY, CDR2 SVGEGT. With V trimmed by 7 bases and J by 6 bases, 9 bases remained unmatched. This CDR3 is built from 14 residues. The CDR3 nucleotides are TGTGCCAGCATGGGCAGCGGGAAATTCAATGAGCAGTTCTTC. This sequence encodes CASMGSGKFNEQFF.

This clonotype came up a few times. Germline is not matched at one junction end, which may reflect a read error. The chain has TRBV18 and TRBJ2-1, with unresolved D. The CDR3 totals 14 residues. Germline values: CDR1 KGHSH, CDR2 LQKENI. CDR3 region: CASSPRDSDNEQFF. CDR3 sequence (DNA): TGTGCCAGCTCACCACGCGACTCCGACAATGAGCAGTTCTTC.

This chain links TRBV6-1 with TRBJ2-1; 12 nucleotides match TRBD2. Germline assignment: CDR1 MNHNS and CDR2 SASEGT. After removal of 5 bases from V and 4 bases from J, the junction contained 15 bases not matched to a gene. The CDR3 length is 19 residues. CDR3 sequence: CASSQLATSLAGGYNEQFF. In DNA form, the CDR3 reads TGTGCCAGCAGTCAACTAGCAACCTCCCTAGCGGGAGGGTACAATGAGCAGTTCTTC.

This chain links TRBV5-6 with TRBJ2-7; tentatively, D is TRBD1 (5 bases). Per the germline V gene, CDR1 is SGHDT and CDR2 is YYEEEE. The CDR3 is 15 residues long. Trimming took off 2 bases at V and 6 bases at J, with 18 bases between the two ends. The CDR3 loop reads CASSFLPQGSVEQYF. Here the CDR3 DNA reads TGTGCCAGCAGCTTCCTTCCTCAGGGCTCGGTCGAGCAGTACTTC.

The chain combines TRBV20-1 with TRBJ2-7, with TRBD1 matching over 10 bases. Per the germline V gene, CDR1 is DFQATT and CDR2 is SNEGSKA (reference sequence). This CDR3 is built from 13 residues. The trim removed 7 bases at V and 0 bases at J, leaving 3 bases unmatched. The CDR3 reads CSVRDRGSYEQYF. DNA for the CDR3: TGCAGTGTCCGGGACAGGGGCTCCTACGAGCAGTACTTC.

The chain carries TRBV6-1 and TRBJ2-2; D ambiguous. Trimming pared 5 bases from V and 7 bases from J, leaving 20 bases between. CDR1 is MNHNS and CDR2 is SASEGT in the germline V gene. This CDR3 is built from 16 residues. The CDR3 region is CASSTRLGPLDGELFF. Here the CDR3 DNA reads TGTGCCAGCAGTACCCGGTTAGGACCTTTGGACGGGGAGCTGTTTTTT.

A note on this clonotype: A junction boundary mismatches the germline segment, possibly from a read error. V and J are TRBV20-1 and TRBJ1-5; D gene unclear. Germline CDR1 reads DFQATT; CDR2 reads SNEGSKA (reference sequence). The CDR3 has 13 amino acids. The CDR3 here is CSARAGIGQHQHF. CDR3 sequence (DNA): TGCAGTGCTAGGGCGGGGATCGGTCAGCACCAGCATTTT.

This clonotype was observed a handful of times. The chain is built from TRBV10-3 and TRBJ2-2; the D is unclear. Germline lookup yields CDR1 ENHRY and CDR2 SYGVKD. The CDR3 loop spans 13 amino acids. V was clipped by 11 bases and J by 1 base, with 11 bases between them. CDR3 sequence: CAVARQNTGELFF. Written as DNA, the CDR3 is TGTGCCGTCGCCCGCCAGAACACCGGGGAGCTGTTTTTT.

The sample holds a few counts of this clonotype. The genes are TRBV28 and TRBJ2-7; 7 nucleotides agree with TRBD1. Germline V gene lookup returns CDR1 MDHEN and CDR2 SYDVKM. V shed 5 bases and J 3 bases; nucleotides not matched to a gene: 10. The CDR3 consists of 15 residues. The CDR3 loop reads CASSHPGQHHYEQYF. As DNA, the CDR3 is TGTGCCAGCAGTCATCCGGGACAGCATCACTACGAGCAGTACTTC. The whole variable domain, remainder taken from reference TRBV28 and TRBJ2-7, is DVKVTQSSRYLVKRTGEKVFLECVQDMDHENMFWYRQDPGLGLRLIYFSYDVKMKEKGDIPEGYSVSREKKERFSLILESASTNQTSMYLCASSHPGQHHYEQYFGPGTRLTVT.